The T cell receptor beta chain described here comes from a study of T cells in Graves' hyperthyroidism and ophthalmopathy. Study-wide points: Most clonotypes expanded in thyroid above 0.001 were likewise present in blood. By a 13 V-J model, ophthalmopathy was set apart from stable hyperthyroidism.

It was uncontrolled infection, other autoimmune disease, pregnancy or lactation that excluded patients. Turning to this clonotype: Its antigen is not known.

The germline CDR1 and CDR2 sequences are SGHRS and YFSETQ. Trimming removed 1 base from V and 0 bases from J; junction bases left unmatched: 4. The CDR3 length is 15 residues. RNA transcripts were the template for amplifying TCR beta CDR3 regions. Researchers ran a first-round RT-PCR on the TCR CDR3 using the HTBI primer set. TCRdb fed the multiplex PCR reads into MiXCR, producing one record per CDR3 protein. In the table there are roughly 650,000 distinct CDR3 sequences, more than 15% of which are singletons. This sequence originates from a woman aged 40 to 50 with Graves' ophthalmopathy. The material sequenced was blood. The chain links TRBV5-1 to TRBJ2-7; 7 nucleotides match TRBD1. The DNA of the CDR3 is TGCGCCAGCAGCTTGACCGACAGGGCCTCCTACGAGCAGTACTTC. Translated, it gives CASSLTDRASYEQYF.